The clone carrying this T cell receptor beta chain was detected only a few times. The record originates from a study of blood T cell repertoires in COVID-19. How the authors handled the data: The authors estimated nucleated cell counts from reference gene primer amplification. The repertoire was sequenced with immunoSEQ multiplex PCR; TCRdb's copy has only in-frame clones and lacks some. D and trimming were read from the DNA, whereas the V and J calls and clone size are those reported in that table. The table has 70,000 to 95,000 clones, roughly 87% seen once; the top ten hold 2% to 3%. Germline V gives CDR1 SEHNR, CDR2 FQNEAQ (reference sequence). Trimming took 5 bases from V and 10 from J; bases not matched to a gene: 9. The CDR3 runs to 14 residues.

The chain joins TRBV7-9 to TRBJ2-1, with 9 bases identical to TRBD1. The clonotype was recovered from a man between 45 and 60 years old with acute or convalescent COVID-19. The material sequenced was peripheral blood. The CDR3 loop is CASSVRDRGNEQFF. The CDR3 region has the DNA TGTGCCAGCAGCGTTAGAGACAGGGGGAACGAGCAGTTCTTC.